A single T cell receptor (beta chain) is shown here with its context. No cognate antigen has been identified for it. Per-nucleotide qualities are absent, and no much larger clonotype sits a single base away. The data originate from a study of blood T cell repertoires in COVID-19 (TCRdb year 2020). Broadly, across the study: Collaborator samples came from the United States, Italy and Spain and covered acute and convalescent phases of COVID-19. Where HLA class I and class II types were available, the types were taken from metadata supplied by the sample provider, not from assay-based typing. The repertoires were released in a freely available public database intended as a resource for research on the immune response to SARS-CoV-2. Sample metadata almost always included a de-identified subject ID, COVID-19 status, age in years and sex. The samples were drawn from the first 160 participants of the ongoing ImmuneRACE study and from 950 to 1,500 subjects provided by 6 global collaborators. The material from the prospective study consisted of cDNA or gDNA derived from T cells, B-cell-depleted T cells, or PBMCs. The dataset comprised deeply sampled blood TCRbeta repertoires from subjects exposed to, actively infected with, or recovered from COVID-19.

Cut back by 2 bases and 4 bases, the V and J ends lie 14 bases apart. The CDR3 goes from the cysteine to the phenylalanine over 15 residues. Here the CDR3 DNA is all that survives: 45 bases in frame from base 1. CDR1 and CDR2, per the germline V gene (reference sequence), are PRHDT and FYEKMQ. Here is what the overall study found, with its caveats: Clinical and demographic metadata were provided uncurated, with the amount varying by source and participant.

TCRbeta CDR3 regions were amplified from genomic DNA using the immunoSEQ Assay, a bias-controlled multiplex PCR. In the original analysis: The number of nucleated cells in each sample was estimated by amplification of reference gene primers within the assay. Sequence reads were collapsed and filtered to measure the absolute abundance of every unique TCRbeta CDR3 rearrangement. For each sample, productive Simpson clonality was calculated as the square root of Simpson's diversity index over productive rearrangements. TCRdb holds this immuneACCESS table with in-frame rearrangements only. Some clones are missing; in checked studies, unresolved V genes explain under half, and the rest has no known cause. That table is the source of V, J and clone size, and D and trimming were worked out from the DNA. The sample has tens of thousands of clones on record, less than 90% of them singletons. Of the sample, 18% is held by the ten largest clones.

Each collaborating institution followed its own protocols to collect whole blood in K2EDTA tubes. For TCRbeta analysis, collaborators shipped samples in one of three forms: frozen whole blood, isolated PBMCs, or DNA extracted from either of those sample types. This clonotype was obtained from an elderly woman with acute or convalescent COVID-19. The chain is assembled from TRBV13 and TRBJ1-2; TRBD1 might be the D gene, on 6 matching bases. Sequencing used peripheral blood. The CDR3 in this case is CASSLTRGLGYGYTF. Here is the DNA: TGTGCCAGCAGCTTAACCAGGGGATTGGGCTATGGCTACACCTTC.